Listed below are T cell receptor beta chains from one sample, sequenced in a study of post-analysis software for immune sequencing data. TCRdb re-called the PCR reads through MiXCR, storing one row per CDR3 protein. Of approximately 770,000 distinct CDR3 sequences in the sample, more than 45% are singletons; the top ten hold roughly 4.9%. The sample taken for sequencing was blood. The receptors here all came from a girl aged 5 to 17 with multiple sclerosis. CDR3s include the opening cysteine and the closing phenylalanine or tryptophan. D genes are given only for firm matches. The size of a clone is reported for some rows only, either as once, few or many, or as a class for expanded clones.

CDR3 DNA: TGTGCCAGCAGCTTAGCACGACTAGCGGGCAACACCGGGGAGCTGTTTTTT
CDR3 protein: CASSLARLAGNTGELFF
D gene: TRBD2
J gene: TRBJ2-2
clone size: few
V gene: TRBV7-2

CDR3 DNA: TGTGCCAGCAGCCGGGGACAGGGGAAATACGAGCAGTACTTC
CDR3 protein: CASSRGQGKYEQYF
D gene: TRBD1
J gene: TRBJ2-7
clone size: few
V gene: TRBV7-8

CDR3 DNA: TGTGCCAGTGCTCACGTAATAGCCAAAAACATTCAGTACTTC
CDR3 protein: CASAHVIAKNIQYF
D gene: NA
J gene: TRBJ2-4
clone size: NA
V gene: TRBV13

CDR3 DNA: TGCAGTGCTCTGGCCGGGGTTTGGAGCTCCTACAATGAGCAGTTCTTC
CDR3 protein: CSALAGVWSSYNEQFF
D gene: NA
J gene: TRBJ2-1
clone size: few
V gene: TRBV20-1

CDR3 DNA: TGTGCCAGCAGCCCAGGGGGGGCGGCAAGCTCCTACGAGCAGTACTTC
CDR3 protein: CASSPGGAASSYEQYF
D gene: NA
J gene: TRBJ2-7
clone size: NA
V gene: TRBV7-6

CDR3 DNA: TGTGCCAGCAGTTATGAAGCGGGAGGGACCTACGAGCAGTACTTC
CDR3 protein: CASSYEAGGTYEQYF
D gene: TRBD2
J gene: TRBJ2-7
clone size: NA
V gene: TRBV6-5

CDR3 DNA: TGTGCCAGCAGCTTTACCTCAGGGACGGTGAACACTGAAGCTTTCTTT
CDR3 protein: CASSFTSGTVNTEAFF
D gene: NA
J gene: TRBJ1-1
clone size: few
V gene: TRBV13

CDR3 DNA: TGCAGTGCTAGGGGATACTACGAGCAGTACTTC
CDR3 protein: CSARGYYEQYF
D gene: NA
J gene: TRBJ2-7
clone size: NA
V gene: TRBV20-1

CDR3 DNA: TGTGCCAGCAGGTTGAGACAAACCTACGAGCAGTACTTC
CDR3 protein: CASRLRQTYEQYF
D gene: NA
J gene: TRBJ2-7
clone size: NA
V gene: TRBV27

CDR3 DNA: TGTGCCACCAGCGGAACGGGACAGGCGAACACTGAAGCTTTCTTT
CDR3 protein: CATSGTGQANTEAFF
D gene: TRBD1
J gene: TRBJ1-1
clone size: NA
V gene: TRBV15

CDR3 DNA: TGCAGTGCTAGAGGAGTTAGGGACGAGAACACCGGGGAGCTGTTTTTT
CDR3 protein: CSARGVRDENTGELFF
D gene: NA
J gene: TRBJ2-2
clone size: NA
V gene: TRBV20-1

CDR3 DNA: TGTGCCAGCAGTACCCCGCGGACGGTACAGAACACTGAAGCTTTCTTT
CDR3 protein: CASSTPRTVQNTEAFF
D gene: NA
J gene: TRBJ1-1
clone size: NA
V gene: TRBV28

CDR3 DNA: TGTGCCAGCAGTTTAGAAGTTAGGGACGCCTACGAGCAGTACTTC
CDR3 protein: CASSLEVRDAYEQYF
D gene: NA
J gene: TRBJ2-7
clone size: few
V gene: TRBV12-3/TRBV12-4

CDR3 DNA: TGTGCCAGCAGTTTATCACTCGACGGTTCGGGTAATGAAAAACTGTTTTTT
CDR3 protein: CASSLSLDGSGNEKLFF
D gene: NA
J gene: TRBJ1-4
clone size: NA
V gene: TRBV12-3/TRBV12-4

CDR3 DNA: TGTGCCAGCAGCTTGACGTCCCACTCCTACGAGCAGTACTTC
CDR3 protein: CASSLTSHSYEQYF
D gene: NA
J gene: TRBJ2-7
clone size: once
V gene: TRBV7-2

CDR3 DNA: TGTGCCAGCAGTGAAAGGTCAGCGCTGGAAGCTTTCTTT
CDR3 protein: CASSERSALEAFF
D gene: NA
J gene: TRBJ1-1
clone size: NA
V gene: TRBV6-1

CDR3 DNA: TGCAGTGCTATATGGACAGGGGCTGACGGGCAGTACTTC
CDR3 protein: CSAIWTGADGQYF
D gene: TRBD1
J gene: TRBJ2-7
clone size: NA
V gene: TRBV20-1

CDR3 DNA: TGTGCCAGCAGCTTGAAGGGCAGGCTTTTACCCCAGCATTTT
CDR3 protein: CASSLKGRLLPQHF
D gene: NA
J gene: TRBJ1-5
clone size: NA
V gene: TRBV5-6

CDR3 DNA: TGTGCCACCAGCAGACTCCCCGCGGCTAGCGTAACAGATACGCAGTATTTT
CDR3 protein: CATSRLPAASVTDTQYF
D gene: NA
J gene: TRBJ2-3
clone size: NA
V gene: TRBV15

CDR3 DNA: TGTGCCTGGAGTGTACTGGGCTTCTATGGCTACACCTTC
CDR3 protein: CAWSVLGFYGYTF
D gene: NA
J gene: TRBJ1-2
clone size: NA
V gene: TRBV30

CDR3 DNA: TGTGCCACCAGTGAAGGGGGGACTTCGTCCGAGCAGTACTTC
CDR3 protein: CATSEGGTSSEQYF
D gene: NA
J gene: TRBJ2-7
clone size: NA
V gene: TRBV24-1

CDR3 DNA: TGTGCCAGCAGCTCAGGACAGGGGGCGAGGGGTAATGAAAAACTGTTTTTT
CDR3 protein: CASSSGQGARGNEKLFF
D gene: TRBD1
J gene: TRBJ1-4
clone size: NA
V gene: TRBV7-2

CDR3 DNA: TGTGCCATCCGACTTGGACTAGCAGCAGATACGCAGTATTTT
CDR3 protein: CAIRLGLAADTQYF
D gene: TRBD2
J gene: TRBJ2-3
clone size: few
V gene: TRBV15

CDR3 DNA: TGTGCCAGCAGCCGGGTTGCGGGACCCCTCGCAGATACGCAGTATTTT
CDR3 protein: CASSRVAGPLADTQYF
D gene: NA
J gene: TRBJ2-3
clone size: NA
V gene: TRBV7-3

CDR3 DNA: TGTGCCAGCAGCCCCCTACCGGGACTAGCGGGAGCAGGTGATACGCAGTATTTT
CDR3 protein: CASSPLPGLAGAGDTQYF
D gene: TRBD2
J gene: TRBJ2-3
clone size: NA
V gene: TRBV3-1

CDR3 DNA: TGCGCCAGCAGCGCCCAATCCTACGAGCAGTACTTC
CDR3 protein: CASSAQSYEQYF
D gene: NA
J gene: TRBJ2-7
clone size: NA
V gene: TRBV5-1

CDR3 DNA: TGTGCCAGCAAGCTGTGGGGCCAAACCTACGAGCAGTACTTC
CDR3 protein: CASKLWGQTYEQYF
D gene: NA
J gene: TRBJ2-7
clone size: NA
V gene: TRBV12-3/TRBV12-4

CDR3 DNA: TGTGCCAGCGGTGTGGCCGCGGGAGTGCGGGCTGAGCAGTTCTTC
CDR3 protein: CASGVAAGVRAEQFF
D gene: TRBD2
J gene: TRBJ2-1
clone size: NA
V gene: TRBV12-3/TRBV12-4

CDR3 DNA: TGCAGTGCTAGCTCCCAAGATACGCAGTATTTT
CDR3 protein: CSASSQDTQYF
D gene: NA
J gene: TRBJ2-3
clone size: NA
V gene: TRBV20-1

CDR3 DNA: TGTGCCATCAGTGAGTCGACTCTACAGGGTTACGAGCAGTACTTC
CDR3 protein: CAISESTLQGYEQYF
D gene: NA
J gene: TRBJ2-7
clone size: NA
V gene: TRBV10-3

CDR3 DNA: TGTGCCAGCAGCAAACAGACAGGGGGCTTCGAGCAGTACTTC
CDR3 protein: CASSKQTGGFEQYF
D gene: TRBD1
J gene: TRBJ2-7
clone size: NA
V gene: TRBV28

CDR3 DNA: TGTGCCAGCAGCTTGGGGACCGGCTACGCGCAGTACTTC
CDR3 protein: CASSLGTGYAQYF
D gene: NA
J gene: TRBJ2-7
clone size: NA
V gene: TRBV7-9

CDR3 DNA: TGTGCCAGCAGATTAGCGGGAACCGCTGAGACCCAGTACTTC
CDR3 protein: CASRLAGTAETQYF
D gene: TRBD2
J gene: TRBJ2-5
clone size: NA
V gene: TRBV2

CDR3 DNA: TGTGCCTGGAGTGTAGGACTAGCCAAGGATGAGCAGTTCTTC
CDR3 protein: CAWSVGLAKDEQFF
D gene: TRBD2
J gene: TRBJ2-1
clone size: NA
V gene: TRBV30

CDR3 DNA: TGCGCCAGCAGCCAAGAACAGGGAAGCACAGATACGCAGTATTTT
CDR3 protein: CASSQEQGSTDTQYF
D gene: NA
J gene: TRBJ2-3
clone size: NA
V gene: TRBV4-1

CDR3 DNA: TGTGCCAGCGACGGCGGGGCGATTCTGGGTATCAATGAGCAGTTCTTC
CDR3 protein: CASDGGAILGINEQFF
D gene: NA
J gene: TRBJ2-1
clone size: few
V gene: TRBV7-8

CDR3 DNA: TGTGCCAGCAGGGGGACAGCAAGCTCTGGGGCCAACGTCCTGACTTTC
CDR3 protein: CASRGTASSGANVLTF
D gene: TRBD1
J gene: TRBJ2-6
clone size: NA
V gene: TRBV7-9

CDR3 DNA: TGCAGTGCTAGAAGGTCGCTGTACAATGAGCAGTTCTTC
CDR3 protein: CSARRSLYNEQFF
D gene: NA
J gene: TRBJ2-1
clone size: NA
V gene: TRBV20-1